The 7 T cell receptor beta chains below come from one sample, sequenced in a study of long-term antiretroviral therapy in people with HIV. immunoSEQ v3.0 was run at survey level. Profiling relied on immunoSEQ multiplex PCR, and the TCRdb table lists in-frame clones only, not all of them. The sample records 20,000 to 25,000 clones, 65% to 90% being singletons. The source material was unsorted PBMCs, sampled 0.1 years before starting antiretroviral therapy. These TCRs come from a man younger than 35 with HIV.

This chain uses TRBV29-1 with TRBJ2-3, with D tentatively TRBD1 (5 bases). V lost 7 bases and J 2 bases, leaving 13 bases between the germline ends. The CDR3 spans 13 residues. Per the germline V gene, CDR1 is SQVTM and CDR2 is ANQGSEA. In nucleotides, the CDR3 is TGCAGCGGGAACGACAGATCCACAGATACGCAGTATTTT. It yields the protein CSGNDRSTDTQYF.

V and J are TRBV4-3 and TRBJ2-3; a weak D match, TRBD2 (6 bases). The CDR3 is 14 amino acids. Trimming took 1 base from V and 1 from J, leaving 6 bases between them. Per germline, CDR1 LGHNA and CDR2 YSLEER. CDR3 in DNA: TGCGCCAGCAGCCAAGCGGGGGGCACAGATACGCAGTATTTT. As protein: CASSQAGGTDTQYF.

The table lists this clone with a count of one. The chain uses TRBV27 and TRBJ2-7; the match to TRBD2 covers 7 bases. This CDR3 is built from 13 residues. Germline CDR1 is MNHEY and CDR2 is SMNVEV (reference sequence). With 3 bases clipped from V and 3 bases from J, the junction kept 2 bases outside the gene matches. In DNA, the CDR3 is TGTGCCAGCAGTTTGGGACTACACTACGAGCAGTACTTC. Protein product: CASSLGLHYEQYF.

Here the CDR3 reads CASAGSGANVLTF. DNA for the CDR3: TGTGCCAGCGCGGGGTCTGGGGCCAACGTCCTGACTTTC. The chain is built from TRBV2 and TRBJ2-6; D is perhaps TRBD2 (6 bases). CDR1 and CDR2 (germline): SNHLY, FYNNEI. CDR3 length: 13 amino acids. The V end was cut by 8 bases, the J end by 1 base, with 6 bases between.

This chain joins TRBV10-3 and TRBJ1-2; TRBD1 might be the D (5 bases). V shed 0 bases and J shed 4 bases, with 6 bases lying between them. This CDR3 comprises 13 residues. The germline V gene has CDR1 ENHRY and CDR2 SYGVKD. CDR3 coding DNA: TGTGCCATCAGTGAGTCGGGGCCCTATGGCTACACCTTC. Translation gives CAISESGPYGYTF.

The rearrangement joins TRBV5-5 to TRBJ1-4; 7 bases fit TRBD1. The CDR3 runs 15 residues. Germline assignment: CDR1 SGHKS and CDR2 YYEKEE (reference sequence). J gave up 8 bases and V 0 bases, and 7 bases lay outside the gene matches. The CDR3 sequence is CASSLVPGTVEKLFF. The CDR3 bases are TGTGCCAGCAGCTTGGTCCCCGGGACAGTCGAAAAACTGTTTTTT.

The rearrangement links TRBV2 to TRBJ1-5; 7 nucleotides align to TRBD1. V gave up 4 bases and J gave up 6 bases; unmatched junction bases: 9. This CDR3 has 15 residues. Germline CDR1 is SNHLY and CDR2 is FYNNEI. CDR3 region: CASSARQGAGQPQHF. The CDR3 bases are TGTGCCAGCAGTGCGCGACAGGGCGCTGGTCAGCCCCAGCATTTT. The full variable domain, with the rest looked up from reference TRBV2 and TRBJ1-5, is EPEVTQTPSHQVTQMGQEVILRCVPISNHLYFYWYRQILGQKVEFLVSFYNNEISEKSEIFDDQFSVERPDGSNFTLKIRSTKLEDSAMYFCASSARQGAGQPQHFGDGTRLSIL.